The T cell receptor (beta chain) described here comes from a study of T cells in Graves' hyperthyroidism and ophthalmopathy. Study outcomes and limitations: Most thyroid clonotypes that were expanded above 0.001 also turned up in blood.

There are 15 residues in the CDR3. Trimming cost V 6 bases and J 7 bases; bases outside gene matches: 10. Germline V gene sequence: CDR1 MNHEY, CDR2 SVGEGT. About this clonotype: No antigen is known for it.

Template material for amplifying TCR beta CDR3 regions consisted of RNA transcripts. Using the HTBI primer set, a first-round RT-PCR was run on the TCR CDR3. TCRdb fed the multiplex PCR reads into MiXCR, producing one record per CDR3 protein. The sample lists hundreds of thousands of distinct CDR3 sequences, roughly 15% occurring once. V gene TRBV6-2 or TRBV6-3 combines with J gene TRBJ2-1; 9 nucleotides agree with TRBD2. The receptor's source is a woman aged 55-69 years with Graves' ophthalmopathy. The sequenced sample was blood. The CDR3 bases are TGTGCCAGCAGAAACTTAGCGGGAGTTTCGAATGAGCAGTTCTTC. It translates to CASRNLAGVSNEQFF.